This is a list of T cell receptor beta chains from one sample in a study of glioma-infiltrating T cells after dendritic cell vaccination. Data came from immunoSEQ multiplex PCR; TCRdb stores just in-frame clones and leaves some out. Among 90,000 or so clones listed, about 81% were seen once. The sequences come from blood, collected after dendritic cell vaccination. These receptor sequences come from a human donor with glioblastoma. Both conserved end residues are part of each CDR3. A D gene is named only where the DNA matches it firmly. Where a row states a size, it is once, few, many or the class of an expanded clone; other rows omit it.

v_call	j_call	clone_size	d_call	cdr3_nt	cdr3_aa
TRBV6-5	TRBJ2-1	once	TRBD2	TGTGCCAGCACCGGGACTACCTACAATGAGCAGTTCTTC	CASTGTTYNEQFF
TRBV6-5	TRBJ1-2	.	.	TGTGCCAGCAGTTCCAGCTTCGGGGCCTACGGGAGTGGCTACACCTTC	CASSSSFGAYGSGYTF
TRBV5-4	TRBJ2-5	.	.	TGTGCCAGCAGCCCCAGCACAATACAGGGAAAGACCCAGTACTTC	CASSPSTIQGKTQYF
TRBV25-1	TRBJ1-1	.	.	TGTGCCAGCAACTTCCAGGGAGGGTCCCAAGCTTTCTTT	CASNFQGGSQAFF
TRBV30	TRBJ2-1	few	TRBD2	TGTGCCTGGAGTGCCCCGGGGGGTAGCGGGAGGCCCTCCTACAATGAGCAGTTCTTC	CAWSAPGGSGRPSYNEQFF
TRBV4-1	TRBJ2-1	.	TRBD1	TGCGCCAGCAGCCAAGAAGTTAAAACAGGGGGCAGAGATGAGCAGTTCTTC	CASSQEVKTGGRDEQFF
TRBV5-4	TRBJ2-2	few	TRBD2	TGTGCCAGCAGCCCGAGGACTAGCGGGGTTTTATACCTCGGGGAGCTGTTTTTT	CASSPRTSGVLYLGELFF
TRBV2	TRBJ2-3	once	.	TGTGCCAGCACGGGTTACGCAGATACGCAGTATTTT	CASTGYADTQYF
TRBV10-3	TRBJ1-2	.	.	TGTGCCATCAGCGCGGGGACCGGATGGTATGGCTACACCTTC	CAISAGTGWYGYTF
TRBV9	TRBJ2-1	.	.	TGTGCCAGCAGCGTAGAAGGCGGGGCCTACAATGAGCAGTTCTTC	CASSVEGGAYNEQFF
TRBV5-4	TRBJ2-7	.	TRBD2	TGTGCCAGCAGCTTTGCGGGGGGCTCGGCCTACGAGCAGTACTTC	CASSFAGGSAYEQYF
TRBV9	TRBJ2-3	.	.	TGTGCCAGCAGCGATATAGGAGGGAGCACAGATACGCAGTATTTT	CASSDIGGSTDTQYF
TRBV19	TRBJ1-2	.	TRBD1	TGTGCCAGTAGCGCAGGGGGCGGATATGGCTACACCTTC	CASSAGGGYGYTF
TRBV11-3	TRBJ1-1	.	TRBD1	TGTGCCAGCAGCCGGGGGGGGACAGGGGGCACGAACACTGAAGCTTTCTTT	CASSRGGTGGTNTEAFF
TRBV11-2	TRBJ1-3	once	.	TGTGCCAGCAGCTTAGCTCAGGCCTCTGGAAACACCATATATTTT	CASSLAQASGNTIYF
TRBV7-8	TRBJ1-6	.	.	TGTGCCAGCAGCTTAGATCGGCAGGGTGGGTTTGGGGACCTCCACTTT	CASSLDRQGGFGDLHF
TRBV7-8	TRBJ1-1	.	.	TGTGCCAGCAGCTCCCAGAAGAACACTGAAGCTTTCTTT	CASSSQKNTEAFF
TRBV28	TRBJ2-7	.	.	TGTGCCAGCAGTTCCTCCACAGGGATTCGACACGAGCAGTACTTC	CASSSSTGIRHEQYF
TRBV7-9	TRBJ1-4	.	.	TGTGCCAGCAGCCAGACAGGCGGTGGCGAAAAACTGTTTTTT	CASSQTGGGEKLFF
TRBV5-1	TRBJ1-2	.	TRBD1	TGCGCCAGCAGCTTGGGGGACAGGGGGAGCTATGGCTACACCTTC	CASSLGDRGSYGYTF
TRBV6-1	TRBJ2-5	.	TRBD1	TGTGCCAGCAACCGAGGGGGCGAGACCCAGTACTTC	CASNRGGETQYF
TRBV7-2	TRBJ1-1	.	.	TGTGCCAGCACCCAGACAAAGAACACTGAAGCTTTCTTT	CASTQTKNTEAFF
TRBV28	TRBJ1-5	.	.	TGTGCCAGCAGTTTATCTGGGGGCAAGCCCCAGCATTTT	CASSLSGGKPQHF
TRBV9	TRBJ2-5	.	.	TGTGCCAGCAGCGTAGACGGACAGCAAGAGACCCAGTACTTC	CASSVDGQQETQYF
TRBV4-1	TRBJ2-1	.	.	TGCGCCAGCAGCCAACAGGGGGGAGACAATGAGCAGTTCTTC	CASSQQGGDNEQFF
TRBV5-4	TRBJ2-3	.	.	TGTGCCAGCAGCTCCGAAGCAGGCAGAGATACGCAGTATTTT	CASSSEAGRDTQYF
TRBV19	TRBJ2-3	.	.	TGTGCCAGTAGTCTGGACAGCCTAAGCACAGATACGCAGTATTTT	CASSLDSLSTDTQYF
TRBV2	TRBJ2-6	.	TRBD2	TGTGCCAGCACCTTCGGGGGGGGGCCTGGGGCCAACGTCCTGACTTTC	CASTFGGGPGANVLTF
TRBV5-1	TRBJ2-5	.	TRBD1	TGCGCCAGCAGCTTGGGGGACCGGACAGGTGTGGAGGAGACCCAGTACTTC	CASSLGDRTGVEETQYF
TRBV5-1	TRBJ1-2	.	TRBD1	TGCGCCAGCAGCTTGTACAGGGGGTATGGCTACACCTTC	CASSLYRGYGYTF
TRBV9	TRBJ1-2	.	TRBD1	TGTGCCAGCAGCGTAAGGGACAGGGTTAGCAACTATGGCTACACCTTC	CASSVRDRVSNYGYTF
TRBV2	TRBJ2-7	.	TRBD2	TGTGCCAGCAGTGTAGGAGTAGCGGGGGTTGTCGAGCAGTACTTC	CASSVGVAGVVEQYF
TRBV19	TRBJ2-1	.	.	TGTGCCAGTAGTATTCGGTACAATGAGCAGTTCTTC	CASSIRYNEQFF
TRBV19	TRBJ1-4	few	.	TGTGCCAGTACCCCCCTCCGGGGACATGTTGGAAAACTGTTTTTT	CASTPLRGHVGKLFF
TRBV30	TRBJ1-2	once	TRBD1	TGTGCCTGGAGTGGCCGGCTGGGACAGGGGATGGCTAACTATGGCTACACCTTC	CAWSGRLGQGMANYGYTF
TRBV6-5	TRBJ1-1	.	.	TGTGCCAGCAGTTACTCGAGCCCAGGGAACACTGAAGCTTTCTTT	CASSYSSPGNTEAFF
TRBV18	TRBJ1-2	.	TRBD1	TGTGCCAGCTCACCAGCAGGGGGGAACTATGGCTACACCTTC	CASSPAGGNYGYTF
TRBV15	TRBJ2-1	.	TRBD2	TGTGCCACCAGCAGAGGACTAGCGGGAGCTGAGGGTGAGCAGTTCTTC	CATSRGLAGAEGEQFF